The 23 T cell receptor beta chains presented below share a single source sample, sequenced in a study of T cells in Graves' hyperthyroidism and ophthalmopathy. Amplified regions were TCR beta CDR3 sequences from RNA transcripts. The study used the HTBI primer set for a first-round RT-PCR of the TCR CDR3. TCRdb re-derived calls from the multiplex PCR reads in MiXCR, one entry per CDR3 protein. Of about 600,000 distinct CDR3 sequences in the sample, approximately 16% were seen once. The sequenced sample was blood. These receptors were taken from a woman in her thirties or forties with Graves' ophthalmopathy.

This clonotype was found many times. The chain uses TRBV3-1 and TRBJ2-3; weak D call: TRBD2 (5 bases). Germline-derived CDR1 and CDR2 are LGHDT and YNNKEL (reference sequence). Trimming removed 4 bases at V and 10 bases at J, with 15 bases between. There are 13 residues in the CDR3. CDR3 bases: TGTGCCAGCAGCCCACCCTCGGGGAGAGCGCAGTATTTT. This encodes CASSPPSGRAQYF.

In DNA, the CDR3 is TGTGCCAGCAGTCCCGGGACAGGGGCTCCCAAGACCCAGTACTTC. This encodes CASSPGTGAPKTQYF. The gene calls are TRBV2 and TRBJ2-5; TRBD1 matches at 10 bases. Germline CDR1 reads SNHLY; CDR2 reads FYNNEI. J lost 6 bases, V lost 5 bases, and 9 bases had no gene match. This CDR3 spans 15 amino acids.

The rearrangement joins TRBV5-4 to TRBJ2-3; TRBD2 agrees at 9 bases. Germline trimming cut 2 bases from V and 1 base from J; bases unmatched to any gene: 8. The CDR3 sequence is 17 residues long. Germline V CDR1 and CDR2: SGHNT, YYREEE (reference sequence). Here the CDR3 reads CASSLMGASGGTDTQYF. Written as DNA, the CDR3 is TGTGCCAGCAGCTTAATGGGAGCTAGCGGGGGCACAGATACGCAGTATTTT.

The sample holds many counts of this clonotype. V usage is TRBV5-1 and J usage is TRBJ2-3; 8 positions match TRBD2. The CDR3 has 14 residues. The germline V gene encodes CDR1 SGHRS and CDR2 YFSETQ. Trimming at V came to 2 bases and at J to 5 bases, leaving 4 bases not matched to a gene. The CDR3 loop reads CASSFGGVGDTQYF. CDR3 bases: TGCGCCAGCAGCTTCGGGGGGGTTGGAGATACGCAGTATTTT.

This clonotype has a handful of counts. The chain carries TRBV10-3 and TRBJ2-5; perhaps TRBD1 as D (5 bases). Germline CDR1 ENHRY, CDR2 SYGVKD. V lost 6 bases to trimming and J lost 1 base, with 9 bases between them. This CDR3 is 13 amino acids long. Here the CDR3 DNA reads TGTGCCATCAGCCAGGGTCTCCAAGAGACCCAGTACTTC. Amino acid sequence: CAISQGLQETQYF.

This clonotype was recorded many times. The chain carries TRBV3-1 and TRBJ1-5, with D maybe TRBD1 (6 bases). This CDR3 spans 14 amino acids. V dropped 4 bases and J dropped 5 bases, with 12 bases sitting between them. The germline gives CDR1 LGHDT, CDR2 YNNKEL (reference sequence). The CDR3 coding sequence is TGTGCCAGCAGCCCGGACAGCCTCGATCAGCCCCAGCATTTT. As protein: CASSPDSLDQPQHF.

This clonotype was counted ten times or more. The rearrangement links TRBV7-8 to TRBJ2-7, with D possibly TRBD2 on 5 matching bases. The germline V gene has CDR1 SGHVS and CDR2 FQNEAQ. Trimming took 5 bases from V and 0 from J, leaving 17 bases between them. This CDR3 has 16 residues. This chain's CDR3 is CASSPSRGLASYEQYF. The CDR3 coding sequence is TGTGCCAGCAGCCCCAGCCGGGGTTTGGCCTCCTACGAGCAGTACTTC.

The table lists this clonotype with a few counts. This chain uses TRBV9 with TRBJ2-2, with no clear D. Trimming took off 3 bases at V and 6 bases at J, with 9 bases between the two ends. The CDR3 loop spans 13 amino acids. Germline values: CDR1 SGDLS, CDR2 YYNGEE. The CDR3 region is CASSGRSAGELFF. In DNA form, the CDR3 reads TGTGCCAGCAGCGGAAGGAGCGCCGGGGAGCTGTTTTTT. The variable domain in full, completed from reference TRBV9 and TRBJ2-2, reads DSGVTQTPKHLITATGQRVTLRCSPRSGDLSVYWYQQSLDQGLQFLIQYYNGEERAKGNILERFSAQQFPDLHSELNLSSLELGDSALYFCASSGRSAGELFFGEGSRLTVL.

This clonotype was detected many times. The genes are TRBV4-1 and TRBJ2-7; 9 positions match TRBD2. Germline V gives CDR1 MGHRA, CDR2 YSYEKL. The CDR3 loop spans 18 amino acids. V shed 3 bases and J 6 bases; nucleotides not matched to a gene: 18. This chain's CDR3 is CASSQGEGGLAGVSEQYF. As DNA, the CDR3 is TGCGCCAGCAGCCAGGGGGAAGGTGGCTTAGCGGGAGTATCCGAGCAGTACTTC.

The V call is TRBV29-1, the J call TRBJ1-1, with a tentative D call TRBD1 (5 bases). The germline gives CDR1 SQVTM, CDR2 ANQGSEA. This CDR3 comprises 13 residues. V lost 4 bases and J 3 bases, leaving 12 bases between the germline ends. This CDR3 reads CSVALPGDTEAFF. As DNA, the CDR3 is TGCAGCGTTGCCCTCCCGGGGGACACTGAAGCTTTCTTT.

This clonotype appeared many times. V usage is TRBV12-3 or TRBV12-4 and J usage is TRBJ2-7; 8 bases are a match to TRBD1. Germline trimming cut 3 bases from V and 6 bases from J; bases unmatched to any gene: 7. This CDR3 has 14 residues. The CDR3 DNA reads as TGTGCCAGCAGTTTGGCCAGGGGGCGATTCGAGCAGTACTTC. Amino acid sequence: CASSLARGRFEQYF.

The table lists this clonotype with many counts. The rearrangement links TRBV3-1 to TRBJ2-1; no clear D. The germline V gene has CDR1 LGHDT and CDR2 YNNKEL (reference sequence). V shed 1 base and J shed 9 bases, with 7 bases lying between them. The CDR3 has 12 residues. Here the CDR3 reads CASSQAGREQFF. The CDR3 DNA reads TGTGCCAGCAGCCAAGCCGGGCGTGAGCAGTTCTTC.

In this sample, this clonotype turned up many times. The J gene is TRBJ2-1, the V gene TRBV11-2; 8 nucleotides agree with TRBD2. CDR3 length: 16 amino acids. The J segment lost 4 bases and the V segment lost 5 bases, leaving 10 bases of the junction unmatched. Germline V gene lookup returns CDR1 SGHAT and CDR2 FQNNGV. CDR3 amino acids: CASSRTAGGAYNEQFF. The CDR3 DNA is TGTGCCAGCAGCCGTACTGCCGGGGGGGCATACAATGAGCAGTTCTTC.

The genes are TRBV6-1 and TRBJ2-2; 14 bases are shared with TRBD2. The V gene end was trimmed by 2 bases and the J gene end by 3 bases; junction bases not matched to a gene: 2. The CDR3 has 17 amino acids. The germline V gene has CDR1 MNHNS and CDR2 SASEGT. In DNA, the CDR3 is TGTGCCAGCAGTGAACGGACTAGCGGGGGGTACACCGGGGAGCTGTTTTTT. Protein sequence: CASSERTSGGYTGELFF.

This clonotype was seen repeatedly, ten times or more. This sequence joins TRBV20-1 and TRBJ2-1, with TRBD2 matching 10 bases. This CDR3 is built from 21 residues. Germline CDR1 and CDR2: DFQATT and SNEGSKA (reference sequence). J was trimmed by 2 bases and V by 0 bases; bases with no gene match: 19. CDR3 residues: CSARDREVSGRFFAAYNEQFF. The DNA of the CDR3 is TGCAGTGCTAGAGATCGAGAAGTTAGCGGGAGGTTCTTCGCCGCCTACAATGAGCAGTTCTTC.

This clonotype was counted only a few times. This chain connects TRBV12-3 or TRBV12-4 to TRBJ2-6, with a weak D call TRBD2 (6 bases). Trimming shortened V by 3 bases and J by 3 bases, and 12 bases separated the two germline ends. The CDR3 is made up of 16 amino acids. As DNA, the CDR3 is TGTGCCAGCAGTTTGGAGGGGAGAGGTGGGGCCAACGTCCTGACTTTC. Protein sequence: CASSLEGRGGANVLTF.

The CDR3 protein is CASSQRPGTGNEKLFF. CDR3 in DNA: TGTGCCAGCAGCCAAAGGCCCGGGACGGGGAATGAAAAACTGTTTTTT. This chain links TRBV3-1 with TRBJ1-4, with a possible D match to TRBD1 (5 bases). V lost 2 bases and J lost 5, with 15 bases in between. CDR3 length: 16 residues. The germline V gene has CDR1 LGHDT and CDR2 YNNKEL (reference sequence).

This clonotype was counted ten times or more. The chain is built from TRBV20-1 and TRBJ2-7; D remains unclear. The V gene lost 5 bases and the J gene lost 4 bases, with 15 bases spanning the gap. The CDR3 has 13 residues. CDR1 and CDR2 (germline): DFQATT, SNEGSKA (reference sequence). The CDR3 region is CSAPDPRGYEQYF. The DNA of the CDR3 is TGCAGTGCTCCGGACCCCCGAGGATACGAGCAGTACTTC.

This clonotype was detected a few times. The chain is built from TRBV19 and TRBJ1-1, with TRBD1 matching over 11 bases. The CDR3 loop spans 14 amino acids. V was pared by 6 bases and J by 11 bases, with 11 bases of the junction left unmatched. Germline lookup yields CDR1 LNHDA and CDR2 SQIVND (reference sequence). In DNA form, the CDR3 reads TGTGCCAGTAGCCGGACAGGGGGCGAGGTAGGGGCTTTCTTT. Residues: CASSRTGGEVGAFF.

This clonotype occurred a few times. J is TRBJ1-4 and V is TRBV20-1; TRBD1 matches at 12 bases. This CDR3 comprises 20 residues. V shed 6 bases and J 5 bases; nucleotides not matched to a gene: 22. The germline V gene has CDR1 DFQATT and CDR2 SNEGSKA (reference sequence). The CDR3 loop is CSAAPGQGAENYLGNEKLFF. In DNA form, the CDR3 reads TGCAGTGCGGCACCGGGACAGGGGGCCGAAAACTACCTTGGAAATGAAAAACTGTTTTTT.

In its sample, this clonotype was seen many times. The chain joins TRBV20-1 to TRBJ1-1; TRBD1 matches 9 bases. Germline assignment: CDR1 DFQATT and CDR2 SNEGSKA (reference sequence). The CDR3 totals 14 residues. The ends lost 6 bases at V and 4 bases at J; junction bases unmatched: 9. The CDR3 protein is CSAGDREGGTEAFF. The CDR3 bases are TGCAGTGCCGGGGACAGGGAGGGGGGCACTGAAGCTTTCTTT.

This clonotype appeared once. A much larger clone differs by one base, so this may be a read error. V and J are TRBV20-1 and TRBJ2-5; D is perhaps TRBD1 (5 bases). The CDR3 runs 14 residues. Germline loops: CDR1 DFQATT, CDR2 SNEGSKA (reference sequence). V lost 7 bases and J lost 0, with 15 bases in between. The CDR3, as DNA: TGCAGTGTCCGACAGATCACGTACCAAGAGACCCAGTACTTC. Protein product: CSVRQITYQETQYF.

The table lists this clonotype with many counts. V is TRBV11-2 and J is TRBJ2-1, with TRBD2 matching over 11 bases. The CDR3 is 17 amino acids. CDR1 and CDR2 from the germline V gene are SGHAT and FQNNGV. J gave up 1 base and V 8 bases, and 10 bases lay outside the gene matches. The CDR3 nucleotides are TGTGCCAGCCTCCCGCCGACTAGCGGGATGTCCTACAATGAGCAGTTCTTC. Translated, it gives CASLPPTSGMSYNEQFF.